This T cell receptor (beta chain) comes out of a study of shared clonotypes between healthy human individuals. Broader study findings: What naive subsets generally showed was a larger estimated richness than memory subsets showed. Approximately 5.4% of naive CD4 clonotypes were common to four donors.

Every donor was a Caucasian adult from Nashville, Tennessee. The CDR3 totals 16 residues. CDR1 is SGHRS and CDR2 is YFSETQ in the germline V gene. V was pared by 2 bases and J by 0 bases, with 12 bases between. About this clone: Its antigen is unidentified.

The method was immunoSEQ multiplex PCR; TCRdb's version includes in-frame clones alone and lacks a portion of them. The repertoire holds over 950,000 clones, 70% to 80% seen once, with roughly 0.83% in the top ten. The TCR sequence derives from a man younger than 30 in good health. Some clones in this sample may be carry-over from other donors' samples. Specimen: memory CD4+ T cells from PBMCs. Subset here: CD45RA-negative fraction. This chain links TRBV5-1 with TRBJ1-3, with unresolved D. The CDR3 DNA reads TGCGCCAGCAGCTTAGAGGCTACGAGCTCTGGAAACACCATATATTTT. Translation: CASSLEATSSGNTIYF.